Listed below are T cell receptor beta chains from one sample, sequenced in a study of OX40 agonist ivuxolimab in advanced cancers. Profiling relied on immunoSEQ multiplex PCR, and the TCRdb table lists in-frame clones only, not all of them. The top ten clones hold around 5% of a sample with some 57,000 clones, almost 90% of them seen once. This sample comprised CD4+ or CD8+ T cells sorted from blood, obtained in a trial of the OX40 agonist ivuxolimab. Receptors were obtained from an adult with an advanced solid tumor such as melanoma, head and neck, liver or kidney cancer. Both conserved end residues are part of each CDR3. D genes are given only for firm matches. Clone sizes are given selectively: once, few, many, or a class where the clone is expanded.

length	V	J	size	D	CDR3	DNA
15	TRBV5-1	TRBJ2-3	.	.	CASSLGQISADTQYF	TGCGCCAGCAGCTTGGGACAAATATCCGCAGATACGCAGTATTTT
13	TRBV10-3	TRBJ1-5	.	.	CAISGTGNQPQHF	TGTGCCATCAGTGGTACTGGCAATCAGCCCCAGCATTTT
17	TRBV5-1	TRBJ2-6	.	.	CASSLVAPGAGANVLTF	TGCGCCAGCAGCTTGGTGGCCCCCGGGGCGGGGGCCAACGTCCTGACTTTC
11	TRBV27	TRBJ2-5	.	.	CASSQGWTQYF	TGTGCCAGCAGTCAGGGTTGGACCCAGTACTTC
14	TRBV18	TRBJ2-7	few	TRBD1	CASSPGTGDYEQYF	TGTGCCAGCTCACCTGGGACAGGGGACTACGAGCAGTACTTC
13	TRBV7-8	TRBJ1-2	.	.	CASSPRPPHGYTF	TGTGCCAGCAGCCCCCGACCGCCCCATGGCTACACCTTC
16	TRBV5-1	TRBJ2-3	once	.	CASSLGGGAITDTQYF	TGCGCCAGCAGCTTGGGTGGCGGGGCGATCACAGATACGCAGTATTTT
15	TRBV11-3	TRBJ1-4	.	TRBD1	CASSPPLTTGEKLFF	TGTGCCAGCAGCCCTCCATTAACGACAGGGGAAAAACTGTTTTTT
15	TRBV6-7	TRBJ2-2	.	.	CASSYFEVDTGELFF	TGTGCCAGCAGTTACTTTGAAGTTGACACCGGGGAGCTGTTTTTT
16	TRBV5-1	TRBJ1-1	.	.	CASSLNPGHLNTEAFF	TGCGCCAGCAGCCTAAATCCGGGACACTTGAACACTGAAGCTTTCTTT
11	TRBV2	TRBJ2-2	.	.	CASRGTGELFF	TGTGCCAGCAGAGGCACCGGGGAGCTGTTTTTT
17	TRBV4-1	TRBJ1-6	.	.	CASSLLLEAGASSPLHF	TGCGCCAGCAGCCTACTCTTAGAGGCCGGAGCGTCTTCACCCCTCCACTTT
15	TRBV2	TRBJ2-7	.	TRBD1	CASSLDRGLAYEQYF	TGTGCCAGCAGTCTAGACAGGGGGTTAGCCTACGAGCAGTACTTC
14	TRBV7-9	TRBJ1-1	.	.	CASTPAEGWTEAFF	TGTGCCAGCACCCCAGCGGAAGGGTGGACTGAAGCTTTCTTT
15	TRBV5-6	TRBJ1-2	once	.	CASSLRSIFNYGYTF	TGTGCCAGCAGCTTAAGGAGTATATTTAACTATGGCTACACCTTC